A single sample is the source of the 27 T cell receptor beta chains below, sequenced in a study of blood T cell repertoires in COVID-19. The table came from immunoSEQ multiplex PCR; TCRdb's copy has only in-frame clones and leaves some out. The table lists a few hundred thousand clones, roughly 86% of them singletons, with under 3% in the top ten. The material sequenced was PBMCs or T cells enriched from blood (not recorded which). These receptors originate from a woman aged 50 to 60 who had been exposed to COVID-19.

V and J are TRBV28 and TRBJ1-5; D uncertain. CDR1 is MDHEN and CDR2 is SYDVKM in the germline V gene. Trimming stripped 8 bases from V and 6 bases from J, with 14 bases between. The CDR3 has 13 residues. For the CDR3, the DNA is TGTGCCAGCCTGGGAGGGTTCTCTCAGCCCCAGCATTTT. It translates to CASLGGFSQPQHF.

The rearrangement links TRBV19 to TRBJ1-1, with no clear D. Germline values: CDR1 LNHDA, CDR2 SQIVND (reference sequence). Trimming pared 4 bases from V and 1 base from J, leaving 7 bases between. CDR3 length equals 13 residues. This CDR3 reads CASSTYGNTEAFF. The CDR3 coding sequence is TGTGCCAGTAGTACCTACGGGAACACTGAAGCTTTCTTT.

Note on this clone: At one end, the junction sequence differs from germline, possibly due to a read error. This chain connects TRBV15 to TRBJ1-3, with D possibly being TRBD1 (5 bases). Germline V CDR1 and CDR2: LNHNV, YYDKDF (reference sequence). The CDR3 contains 15 residues. This CDR3 reads CATSRGAQSGNTIYF. The CDR3 DNA sequence: TGTGCCACTAGCAGAGGGGCGCAGTCTGGAAACACCATATATTTT. Looking up the rest from reference TRBV15 and TRBJ1-3 gives the full variable domain: DAMVIQNPRYQVTQFGKPVTLSCSQTLNHNVMYWYQQKSSQAPKLLFHYYDKDFNNEADTPDNFQSRRPNTSFCFLDIRSPGLGDTAMYLCATSRGAQSGNTIYFGEGSWLTVV.

V usage is TRBV10-3 and J usage is TRBJ1-5; TRBD1 might be the D (6 bases). In germline, CDR1 is ENHRY, CDR2 SYGVKD. V lost 4 bases and J 4 bases, leaving 8 bases between the germline ends. The CDR3 extends over 13 amino acids. The CDR3: CAISGTGNQPQHF. In DNA, the CDR3 is TGTGCCATCAGTGGAACAGGGAATCAGCCCCAGCATTTT.

This chain uses TRBV5-1 with TRBJ2-1, with 8 positions matching TRBD2. Trimming removed 0 bases from V and 7 bases from J; junction bases left unmatched: 9. The CDR3 loop spans 16 amino acids. The germline V gene encodes CDR1 SGHRS and CDR2 YFSETQ. CDR3 nucleotides: TGCGCCAGCAGCTTGGCCGGGAGGGGCCCGAGAAATGAGCAGTTCTTC. This codes for CASSLAGRGPRNEQFF. The variable domain in full, completed from reference TRBV5-1 and TRBJ2-1, reads KAGVTQTPRYLIKTRGQQVTLSCSPISGHRSVSWYQQTPGQGLQFLFEYFSETQRNKGNFPGRFSGRQFSNSRSEMNVSTLELGDSALYLCASSLAGRGPRNEQFFGPGTRLTVL.

The chain uses TRBV28 and TRBJ1-6; D perhaps matches TRBD1 (5 bases). Germline lookup yields CDR1 MDHEN and CDR2 SYDVKM. Trimming took 3 bases from V and 8 from J, leaving 14 bases between them. This CDR3 contains 15 residues. CDR3 nucleotides: TGTGCCAGCAGTTTCCCGAAGGGGATAGATTCACCCCTCCACTTT. Amino acid sequence: CASSFPKGIDSPLHF.

This rearrangement joins TRBV7-2 to TRBJ2-7, with TRBD1 identical over 12 bases. Germline V gene data show CDR1 as SGHTA and CDR2 as FQGNSA. The CDR3 loop spans 16 amino acids. J lost 4 bases, V lost 4 bases, and 8 bases had no gene match. CDR3 amino acids: CASSSLPGQGAYEQYF. The CDR3, as DNA: TGTGCCAGCAGCTCGTTACCGGGACAGGGGGCGTACGAGCAGTACTTC.

The rearrangement joins TRBV6-5 to TRBJ2-3; 7 nucleotides line up with TRBD2. CDR1 is MNHEY and CDR2 is SVGAGI in the germline V gene. The CDR3 is 13 amino acids. Trimming cost V 6 bases and J 10 bases; bases outside gene matches: 10. CDR3 region: CASSGRRREAQYF. CDR3 coding DNA: TGTGCCAGCAGCGGGAGAAGACGGGAGGCGCAGTATTTT.

The V call is TRBV3-1 (or the pseudogene TRBV3-2), the J call TRBJ1-3; D may be TRBD1 (6 bases). The CDR3 covers 15 residues. Germline values: CDR1 LGHDT, CDR2 YNNKEL (reference sequence). The germline V and J ends were trimmed by 6 bases and 0 bases, with 12 bases remaining between them. The CDR3, as DNA: TGTGCCAGCAGACGCGGACAGAACTCTGGAAACACCATATATTTT. This encodes CASRRGQNSGNTIYF.

This chain links TRBV10-3 with TRBJ2-7, with a possible D match to TRBD1 (6 bases). The CDR3 is 16 residues long. Trimming pared 4 bases from V and 2 bases from J, leaving 18 bases between. The V gene's germline CDR1 is ENHRY and CDR2 SYGVKD. The CDR3: CAISAKTGPSPYEQYF. The CDR3 bases are TGTGCCATCAGTGCAAAAACAGGGCCCAGCCCCTACGAGCAGTACTTC.

V and J are TRBV20-1 and TRBJ1-2; TRBD1 matches 9 bases. The CDR3 extends over 17 amino acids. Trimming took 3 bases from V and 2 from J; bases not matched to a gene: 13. CDR1 and CDR2 from the germline V gene are DFQATT and SNEGSKA (reference sequence). The CDR3 sequence: CSASEGQGLGRNYGYTF. The DNA for the CDR3 is TGCAGTGCTAGTGAGGGACAGGGCCTAGGGAGAAACTATGGCTACACCTTC.

The V gene is TRBV21-1, the J gene TRBJ1-1. TRBV21-1 is marked as a pseudogene. This CDR3 spans 21 amino acids. The chain's CDR3 is CASSPEVGGEPRPHMNTEAFF. The CDR3 nucleotides read TGTGCCAGCAGCCCCGAAGTCGGGGGAGAACCAAGACCCCACATGAACACTGAAGCTTTCTTT.

CDR3 sequence: CASSHPGQGYNEQFF. In nucleotides, the CDR3 is TGTGCCAGCAGCCACCCGGGACAGGGCTACAATGAGCAGTTCTTC. The chain employs TRBV4-2 and TRBJ2-1, with 9 bases lining up with TRBD1. The CDR3 totals 15 residues. Germline trimming cut 3 bases from V and 3 bases from J; bases unmatched to any gene: 3. CDR1 LGHNA and CDR2 YNFKEQ come from the germline V gene.

This chain connects TRBV6-1 to TRBJ2-7, with D maybe TRBD2 (7 bases). Germline CDR1 reads MNHNS; CDR2 reads SASEGT. The V end was cut by 2 bases, the J end by 12 bases, with 17 bases between. This CDR3 has 13 residues. This chain's CDR3 is CASSEQRGGGRYF. DNA for the CDR3: TGTGCCAGCAGTGAACAAAGGGGAGGGGGAAGGTACTTC.

This chain connects TRBV3-1 (or the pseudogene TRBV3-2) to TRBJ2-1; 7 nucleotides align to TRBD1. Trimming removed 0 bases from V and 3 bases from J; junction bases left unmatched: 2. The CDR3 consists of 15 residues. Per germline, CDR1 LGHDT and CDR2 YNNKEL (reference sequence). The CDR3 DNA sequence: TGTGCCAGCAGCCAAGAGGGACAGTACTACAATGAGCAGTTCTTC. It specifies CASSQEGQYYNEQFF.

In this sample, this clone turned up once. The chain has TRBV3-1 (or the pseudogene TRBV3-2) and TRBJ2-2; perhaps TRBD2 as D (5 bases). Germline V gene lookup returns CDR1 LGHDT and CDR2 YNNKEL (reference sequence). The CDR3 is 14 amino acids. V was shortened by 4 bases and J by 5 bases, with 11 bases between the two germline ends. The CDR3 here is CASSPGKGTGELFF. CDR3 nucleotide sequence: TGTGCCAGCAGCCCGGGGAAAGGGACCGGGGAGCTGTTTTTT.

The chain recombines TRBV6-1 with TRBJ1-4, with D possibly matching TRBD1 (5 bases). CDR3 length: 16 residues. V gave up 1 base and J gave up 1 base, with 10 bases separating them. Germline V gene data show CDR1 as MNHNS and CDR2 as SASEGT. Written as DNA, the CDR3 is TGTGCCAGCAGTGAAGTCTACAGGCGAACTAATGAAAAACTGTTTTTT. Translating gives CASSEVYRRTNEKLFF.

The CDR3 is CASSLRGDRGYNEQFF. In DNA form, the CDR3 reads TGCGCCAGCAGCTTGCGGGGGGACAGGGGCTACAATGAGCAGTTCTTC. V usage is TRBV5-1 and J usage is TRBJ2-1; 10 nucleotides match TRBD1. The CDR3 contains 16 residues. Germline CDR1 and CDR2: SGHRS and YFSETQ. V shed 1 base and J 3 bases; nucleotides not matched to a gene: 4.

J is TRBJ2-3 and V is TRBV3-1 (or the pseudogene TRBV3-2), with TRBD2 identical over 9 bases. V shed 0 bases and J 4 bases; nucleotides not matched to a gene: 20. CDR3 length equals 21 residues. CDR1 is LGHDT and CDR2 is YNNKEL in the germline V gene (reference sequence). The CDR3, as DNA: TGTGCCAGCAGCCAAGATCGTTTTAGGGCGGGGGGGAGAGTATTACCAGATACGCAGTATTTT. It is translated as CASSQDRFRAGGRVLPDTQYF.

The chain uses TRBV12-3 or TRBV12-4 and TRBJ1-3, with D possibly being TRBD1 (5 bases). There are 13 residues in the CDR3. Between the trimmed V and J ends, which lost 3 bases and 5 bases, there was a span of 8 bases. The CDR3 protein is CASSLSGRNTIYF. Written as DNA, the CDR3 is TGTGCCAGCAGTTTGTCAGGGAGAAACACCATATATTTT.

V usage is TRBV20-1 and J usage is TRBJ1-1; possibly TRBD1 for D (6 bases). Germline V gives CDR1 DFQATT, CDR2 SNEGSKA (reference sequence). This CDR3 has 14 residues. Trimming took off 3 bases at V and 7 bases at J, with 18 bases between the two ends. As DNA, the CDR3 is TGCAGTGCTAGTGGGCTTGTGGGGGCAATTGAAGCTTTCTTT. The encoded protein is CSASGLVGAIEAFF.

The chain carries TRBV10-3 and TRBJ2-2, with 9 bases matching TRBD2. The J segment lost 0 bases and the V segment lost 4 bases, leaving 3 bases of the junction unmatched. The CDR3 spans 16 residues. CDR1 is ENHRY, CDR2 SYGVKD, per germline. CDR3 residues: CAISVGGGANTGELFF. The CDR3 DNA reads as TGTGCCATCAGTGTCGGCGGGGGGGCGAACACCGGGGAGCTGTTTTTT.

The chain carries TRBV7-8 and TRBJ1-1; 8 nucleotides line up with TRBD1. In germline, CDR1 is SGHVS, CDR2 FQNEAQ. J was trimmed by 1 base and V by 5 bases; bases with no gene match: 6. The CDR3 loop spans 15 amino acids. The CDR3 protein is CASSLPGQENTEAFF. The CDR3 DNA reads as TGTGCCAGCAGCCTCCCGGGACAGGAGAACACTGAAGCTTTCTTT. The full variable domain, in which reference TRBV7-8 and TRBJ1-1 provide the parts outside the CDR3, is GAGVSQSPRYKVAKRGQDVALRCDPISGHVSLFWYQQALGQGPEFLTYFQNEAQLDKSGLPSDRFFAERPEGSVSTLKIQRTQQEDSAVYLCASSLPGQENTEAFFGQGTRLTVV.

The rearrangement joins TRBV20-1 to TRBJ1-2, with D perhaps TRBD1 (5 bases). The V end lost 3 bases, the J end lost 3 bases, and 14 bases lay between the germline ends. The germline V gene encodes CDR1 DFQATT and CDR2 SNEGSKA (reference sequence). The CDR3 is 14 amino acids. The CDR3 loop reads CSASNLGAYYGYTF. CDR3 bases: TGCAGTGCTAGTAATCTAGGGGCTTACTATGGCTACACCTTC.

The V and J genes are TRBV28 and TRBJ1-3; weak D call: TRBD1 (5 bases). Trimming removed 1 base from V and 7 bases from J, with 17 bases in between. From germline, CDR1 is MDHEN and CDR2 SYDVKM. The CDR3 runs 16 residues. CDR3 amino acids: CASSLSRGLFWNTIYF. The CDR3 DNA follows: TGTGCCAGCAGTTTATCCCGGGGACTTTTCTGGAACACCATATATTTT.

This chain connects TRBV6-5 to TRBJ1-1, with D possibly matching TRBD1 (6 bases). With 2 bases removed from V and 0 bases from J, the gap between germline ends came to 10 bases. There are 15 residues in the CDR3. CDR1 and CDR2 (germline): MNHEY, SVGAGI. In nucleotides, the CDR3 is TGTGCCAGCAGTTACGAGGGGACATTGAACACTGAAGCTTTCTTT. Protein: CASSYEGTLNTEAFF.

This rearrangement joins TRBV3-1 (or the pseudogene TRBV3-2) to TRBJ2-3, with D possibly being TRBD2 (5 bases). CDR3 size: 16 residues. V was cut by 1 base and J by 4 bases, with 15 bases left in between. Germline values: CDR1 LGHDT, CDR2 YNNKEL (reference sequence). The CDR3 spells CASSQVTRLPPDTQYF. The CDR3 nucleotides read TGTGCCAGCAGCCAAGTGACGAGACTACCACCAGATACGCAGTATTTT.